These 8 T cell receptor beta chains originate from one sample sequenced in a study of identifying expanded T cells in peripheral blood. Assay: immunoSEQ multiplex PCR; the TCRdb copy retains only in-frame clones and omits some. The sample records approximately 100,000 clones, roughly 89% being singletons. Sequences were obtained from blood. The origin of the receptors is a person between 18 and 69 years old in good health.

The rearrangement uses TRBV5-8 and TRBJ2-1, with 8 bases lining up with TRBD2. From germline, CDR1 is SGHTS and CDR2 YDEGEE. This CDR3 has 15 amino acids. With 1 base clipped from V and 4 bases from J, the junction kept 4 bases outside the gene matches. As DNA, the CDR3 is TGTGCCAGCAGCTTGTTCGGGGGGGAATACAATGAGCAGTTCTTC. This gives the protein CASSLFGGEYNEQFF.

The genes are TRBV7-9 and TRBJ2-7, with no clear D. Per the germline V gene, CDR1 is SEHNR and CDR2 is FQNEAQ (reference sequence). CDR3 length equals 12 residues. V lost 8 bases and J 4 bases, leaving 12 bases between the germline ends. CDR3 amino acids: CASANGRYEQYF. CDR3 DNA sequence: TGTGCCAGCGCCAATGGGCGGTACGAGCAGTACTTC.

The V call is TRBV13, the J call TRBJ2-7, with 11 bases fitting TRBD2. V lost 4 bases, J lost 4 bases, and 3 bases stayed unmatched. Germline V gene lookup returns CDR1 PRHDT and CDR2 FYEKMQ (reference sequence). This CDR3 spans 14 amino acids. CDR3: CASSSASGGYEQYF. In nucleotides, the CDR3 is TGTGCCAGCAGCTCCGCTAGCGGGGGGTACGAGCAGTACTTC.

V and J are TRBV4-3 and TRBJ2-7; 7 bases are shared with TRBD1. CDR1 and CDR2 (germline): LGHNA, YSLEER. With V trimmed by 0 bases and J by 1 base, 15 bases remained unmatched. The length of the CDR3 is 19 residues. CDR3 sequence (DNA): TGCGCCAGCAGCCAAGATGGTCCAGGGGGACGGAGTTGGTCCTACGAGCAGTACTTC. Translating it yields CASSQDGPGGRSWSYEQYF.

This rearrangement joins TRBV7-2 to TRBJ2-7; no clear D. Germline V gene data show CDR1 as SGHTA and CDR2 as FQGNSA. The CDR3 spans 14 residues. The ends were cut back, 1 base at V and 6 bases at J, with 13 bases in the middle. The CDR3 is CASSLVVSLGEQYF. CDR3 DNA: TGTGCCAGCAGCTTAGTCGTATCGCTCGGCGAGCAGTACTTC.

The table lists this clone with a few counts. V is TRBV5-1 and J is TRBJ2-7; 10 bases fit TRBD1. The V gene end was trimmed by 1 base and the J gene end by 5 bases; junction bases not matched to a gene: 12. CDR3 length equals 17 residues. Looked up from germline, CDR1 is SGHRS and CDR2 is YFSETQ. The CDR3 reads CASSLWGQGLDEDEQYF. In DNA form, the CDR3 reads TGCGCCAGCAGCTTGTGGGGACAGGGGTTAGACGAGGACGAGCAGTACTTC.

This chain joins TRBV7-9 and TRBJ1-1; D unresolved. The germline gives CDR1 SEHNR, CDR2 FQNEAQ (reference sequence). Between the trimmed V and J ends, which lost 5 bases and 1 base, there was a span of 11 bases. This CDR3 comprises 14 residues. CDR3 bases: TGTGCCAGCAGCAGGCAAACAAGGAACACTGAAGCTTTCTTT. Its protein is CASSRQTRNTEAFF.

This clone was seen ten or more times. V gene TRBV5-4 combines with J gene TRBJ1-1, with D maybe TRBD1 (5 bases). V lost 2 bases to trimming and J lost 8 bases, with 13 bases between them. The CDR3 loop spans 13 amino acids. CDR1 SGHNT and CDR2 YYREEE come from the germline V gene (reference sequence). The CDR3 coding sequence is TGTGCCAGCAGCTTATGGGGCCGAGGGGAAGCTTTCTTT. Its translation is CASSLWGRGEAFF.